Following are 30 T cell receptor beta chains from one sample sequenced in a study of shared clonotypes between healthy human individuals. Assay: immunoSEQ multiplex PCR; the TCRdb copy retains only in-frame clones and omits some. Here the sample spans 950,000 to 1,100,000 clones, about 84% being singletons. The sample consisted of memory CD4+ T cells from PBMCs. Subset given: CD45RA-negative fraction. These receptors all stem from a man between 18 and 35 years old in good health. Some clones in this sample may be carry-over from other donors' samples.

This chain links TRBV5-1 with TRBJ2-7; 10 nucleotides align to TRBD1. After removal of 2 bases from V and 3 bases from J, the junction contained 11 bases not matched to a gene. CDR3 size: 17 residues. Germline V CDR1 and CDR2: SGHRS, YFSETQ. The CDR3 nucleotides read TGCGCCAGCAGCTTCTCCGGGACAGGGGAAGGGGGCTACGAGCAGTACTTC. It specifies CASSFSGTGEGGYEQYF.

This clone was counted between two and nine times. CDR3 bases: TGTGCCACTACTAGGTGGCCCTATGAGCAGTTCTTC. It translates to CATTRWPYEQFF. The chain employs TRBV19 and TRBJ2-1, with D perhaps TRBD2 (5 bases). CDR3 length: 12 residues. Germline CDR1 LNHDA, CDR2 SQIVND (reference sequence). Between the trimmed V and J ends, which lost 10 bases and 8 bases, there was a span of 15 bases.

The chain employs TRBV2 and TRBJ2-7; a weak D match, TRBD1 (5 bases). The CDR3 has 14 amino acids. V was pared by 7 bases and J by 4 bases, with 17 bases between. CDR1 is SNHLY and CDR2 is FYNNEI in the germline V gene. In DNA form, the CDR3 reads TGTGCCAGCATGATCCCCGGCAGGGTTTACGAGCAGTACTTC. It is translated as CASMIPGRVYEQYF. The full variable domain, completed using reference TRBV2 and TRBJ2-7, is EPEVTQTPSHQVTQMGQEVILRCVPISNHLYFYWYRQILGQKVEFLVSFYNNEISEKSEIFDDQFSVERPDGSNFTLKIRSTKLEDSAMYFCASMIPGRVYEQYFGPGTRLTVT.

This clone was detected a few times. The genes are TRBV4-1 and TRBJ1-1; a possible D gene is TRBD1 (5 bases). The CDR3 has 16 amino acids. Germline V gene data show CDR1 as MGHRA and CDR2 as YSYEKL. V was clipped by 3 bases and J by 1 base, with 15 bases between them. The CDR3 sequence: CASSQTATRGNTEAFF. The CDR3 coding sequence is TGCGCCAGCAGCCAGACTGCGACGAGGGGGAACACTGAAGCTTTCTTT.

The DNA of the CDR3 is TGCGCCAGCAGCTTTACAGGTTCCGACGAGCAGTACTTC. Its translation is CASSFTGSDEQYF. The gene calls are TRBV5-1 and TRBJ2-7; D possibly corresponds to TRBD1 (5 bases). The CDR3 is made up of 13 amino acids. Germline CDR1 reads SGHRS; CDR2 reads YFSETQ. V shed 2 bases and J shed 5 bases, with 11 bases lying between them.

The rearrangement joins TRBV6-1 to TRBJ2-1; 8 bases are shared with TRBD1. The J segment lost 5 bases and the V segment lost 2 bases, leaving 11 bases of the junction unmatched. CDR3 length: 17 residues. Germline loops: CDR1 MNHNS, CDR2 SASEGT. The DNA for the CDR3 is TGTGCCAGCAGTGAAACCCTAGCCAGGGGGCGCAACAATGAGCAGTTCTTC. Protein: CASSETLARGRNNEQFF.

The CDR3 coding sequence is TGTGCCAGCAGCTTTCCCAACTCAAACTATGGCTACACCTTC. This sequence encodes CASSFPNSNYGYTF. The chain employs TRBV5-4 and TRBJ1-2; D remains ambiguous. This CDR3 is built from 14 residues. Germline V gene data show CDR1 as SGHNT and CDR2 as YYREEE (reference sequence). The germline V and J ends were trimmed by 2 bases and 2 bases, with 10 bases remaining between them.

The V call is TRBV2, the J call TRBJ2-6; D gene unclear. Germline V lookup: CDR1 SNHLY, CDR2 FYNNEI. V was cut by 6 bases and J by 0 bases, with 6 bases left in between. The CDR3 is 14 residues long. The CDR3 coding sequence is TGTGCCAGCAGGATCAGCTCTGGGGCCAACGTCCTGACTTTC. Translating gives CASRISSGANVLTF. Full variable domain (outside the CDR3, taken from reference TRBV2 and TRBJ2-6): EPEVTQTPSHQVTQMGQEVILRCVPISNHLYFYWYRQILGQKVEFLVSFYNNEISEKSEIFDDQFSVERPDGSNFTLKIRSTKLEDSAMYFCASRISSGANVLTFGAGSRLTVL.

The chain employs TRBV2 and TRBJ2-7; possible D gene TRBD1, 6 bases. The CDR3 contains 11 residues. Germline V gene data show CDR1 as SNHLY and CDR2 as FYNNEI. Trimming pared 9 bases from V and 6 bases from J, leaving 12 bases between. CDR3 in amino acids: CARGAGIEQYF. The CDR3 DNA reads TGTGCCAGGGGGGCCGGGATCGAGCAGTACTTC.

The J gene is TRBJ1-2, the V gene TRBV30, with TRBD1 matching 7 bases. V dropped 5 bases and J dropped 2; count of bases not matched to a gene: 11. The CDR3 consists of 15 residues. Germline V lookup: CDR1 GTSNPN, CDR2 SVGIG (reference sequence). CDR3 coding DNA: TGTGCCTGGGTTACTTCCGGGACAGAAAACTATGGCTACACCTTC. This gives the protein CAWVTSGTENYGYTF. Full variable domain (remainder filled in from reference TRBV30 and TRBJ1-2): SQTIHQWPATLVQPVGSPLSLECTVEGTSNPNLYWYRQAAGRGLQLLFYSVGIGQISSEVPQNLSASRPQDRQFILSSKKLLLSDSGFYLCAWVTSGTENYGYTFGSGTRLTVV.

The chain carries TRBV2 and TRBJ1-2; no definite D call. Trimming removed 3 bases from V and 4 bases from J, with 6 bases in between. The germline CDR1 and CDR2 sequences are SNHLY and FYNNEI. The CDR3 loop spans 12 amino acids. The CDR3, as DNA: TGTGCCAGCAGTGATGTGGGCTATGGCTACACCTTC. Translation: CASSDVGYGYTF.

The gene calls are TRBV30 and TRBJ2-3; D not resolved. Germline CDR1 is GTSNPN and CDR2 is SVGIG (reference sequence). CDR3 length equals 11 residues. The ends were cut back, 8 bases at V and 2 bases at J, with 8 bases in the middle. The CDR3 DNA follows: TGTGCCGGGGAAATCACAGATACGCAGTATTTT. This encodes CAGEITDTQYF.

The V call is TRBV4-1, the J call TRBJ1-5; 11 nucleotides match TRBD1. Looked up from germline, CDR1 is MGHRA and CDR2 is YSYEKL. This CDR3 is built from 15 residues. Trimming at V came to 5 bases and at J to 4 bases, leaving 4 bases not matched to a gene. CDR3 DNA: TGCGCCAGCAGCGGACAGGGGGCAGGTAATCAGCCCCAGCATTTT. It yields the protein CASSGQGAGNQPQHF.

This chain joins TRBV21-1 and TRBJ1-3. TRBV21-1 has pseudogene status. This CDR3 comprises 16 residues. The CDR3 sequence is CASSLTDGNLGNTIYF. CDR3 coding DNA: TGTGCCAGCAGCCTAACGGACGGAAATCTTGGAAACACCATATATTTT.

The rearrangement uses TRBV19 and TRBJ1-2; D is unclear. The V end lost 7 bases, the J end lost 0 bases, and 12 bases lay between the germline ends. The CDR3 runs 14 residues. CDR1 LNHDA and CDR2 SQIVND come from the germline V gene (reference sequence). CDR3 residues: CASIGRAANYGYTF. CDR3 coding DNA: TGTGCCAGTATTGGGCGCGCAGCTAACTATGGCTACACCTTC.

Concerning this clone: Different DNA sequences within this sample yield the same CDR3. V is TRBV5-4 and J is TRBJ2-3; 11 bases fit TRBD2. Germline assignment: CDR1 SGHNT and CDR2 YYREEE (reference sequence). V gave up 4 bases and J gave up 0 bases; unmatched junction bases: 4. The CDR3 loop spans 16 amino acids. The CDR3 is CASSQGLAGSTDTQYF. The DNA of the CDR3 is TGTGCCAGCAGCCAAGGACTAGCGGGCAGCACAGATACGCAGTATTTT. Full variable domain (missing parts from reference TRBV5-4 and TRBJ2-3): ETGVTQSPTHLIKTRGQQVTLRCSSQSGHNTVSWYQQALGQGPQFIFQYYREEENGRGNFPPRFSGLQFPNYSSELNVNALELDDSALYLCASSQGLAGSTDTQYFGPGTRLTVL.

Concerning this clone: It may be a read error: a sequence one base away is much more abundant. CDR3 region: CASSLWANVLTF. In nucleotides, the CDR3 is TGTGCCAGCAGCTTATGGGCCAACGTCCTGACTTTC. The V call is TRBV7-2, the J call TRBJ2-6; D is uncertain. Looked up from germline, CDR1 is SGHTA and CDR2 is FQGNSA. The CDR3 runs to 12 residues. V shed 2 bases and J shed 5 bases, with 1 base lying between them.

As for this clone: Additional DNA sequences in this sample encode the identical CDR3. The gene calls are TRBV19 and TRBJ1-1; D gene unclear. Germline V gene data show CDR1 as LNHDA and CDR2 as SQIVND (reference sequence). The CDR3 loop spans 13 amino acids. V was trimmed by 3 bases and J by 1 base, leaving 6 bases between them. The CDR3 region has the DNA TGTGCCAGTAGTATTGAGGAGAACACTGAAGCTTTCTTT. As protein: CASSIEENTEAFF.

The CDR3 sequence: CSVRGGLRQGYNEQFF. Written as DNA, the CDR3 is TGCAGCGTTAGGGGAGGCCTACGCCAGGGTTACAATGAGCAGTTCTTC. The chain employs TRBV29-1 and TRBJ2-1, with D possibly matching TRBD2 (6 bases). This CDR3 has 16 residues. The V gene's germline CDR1 is SQVTM and CDR2 ANQGSEA. V lost 5 bases, J lost 4 bases, and 21 bases lay in between.

Written as DNA, the CDR3 is TGTGCCAGCAGCTTACCGGCCGGGGCGACAGATACGCAGTATTTT. Encoded protein: CASSLPAGATDTQYF. The V and J genes are TRBV7-6 and TRBJ2-3; D tentatively fits TRBD1 or TRBD2 (5 bases each). Germline V gives CDR1 SGHVS, CDR2 FNYEAQ. With 2 bases removed from V and 3 bases from J, the gap between germline ends came to 12 bases. The CDR3 totals 15 residues.

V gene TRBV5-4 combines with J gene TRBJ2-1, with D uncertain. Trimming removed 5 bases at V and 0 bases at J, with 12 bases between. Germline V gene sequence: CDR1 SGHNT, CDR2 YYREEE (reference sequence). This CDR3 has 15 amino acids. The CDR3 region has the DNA TGTGCCAGCAGTCCTGAAAGGAGCTCCTACAATGAGCAGTTCTTC. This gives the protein CASSPERSSYNEQFF.

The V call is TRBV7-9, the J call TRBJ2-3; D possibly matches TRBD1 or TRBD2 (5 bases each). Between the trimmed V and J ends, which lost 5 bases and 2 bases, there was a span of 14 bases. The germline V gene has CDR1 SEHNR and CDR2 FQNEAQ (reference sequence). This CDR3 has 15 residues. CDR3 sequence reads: CASSVWAGTTDTQYF. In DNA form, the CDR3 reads TGTGCCAGCAGCGTCTGGGCAGGGACCACAGATACGCAGTATTTT.

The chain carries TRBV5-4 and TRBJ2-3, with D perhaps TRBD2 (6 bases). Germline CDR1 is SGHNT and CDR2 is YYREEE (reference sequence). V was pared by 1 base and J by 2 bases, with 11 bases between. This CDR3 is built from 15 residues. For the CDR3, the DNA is TGTGCCAGCAGCTTGAGCGGGCCCTACACAGATACGCAGTATTTT. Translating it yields CASSLSGPYTDTQYF.

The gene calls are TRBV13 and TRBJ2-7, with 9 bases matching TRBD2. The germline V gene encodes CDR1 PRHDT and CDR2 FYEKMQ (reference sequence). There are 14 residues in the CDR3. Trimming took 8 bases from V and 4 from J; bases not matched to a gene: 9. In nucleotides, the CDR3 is TGTGCCAGCGGCAGGCGGGAGGGCCGATACGAGCAGTACTTC. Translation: CASGRREGRYEQYF.

CDR3 nucleotides: TGTGCCAGCAGTTTGAGCCAGTCTGGTGGGTACTTC. Protein: CASSLSQSGGYF. The rearrangement joins TRBV28 to TRBJ2-5; D uncertain. Germline CDR1 reads MDHEN; CDR2 reads SYDVKM. Between the trimmed V and J ends, which lost 3 bases and 13 bases, there was a span of 15 bases. The CDR3 runs 12 residues.

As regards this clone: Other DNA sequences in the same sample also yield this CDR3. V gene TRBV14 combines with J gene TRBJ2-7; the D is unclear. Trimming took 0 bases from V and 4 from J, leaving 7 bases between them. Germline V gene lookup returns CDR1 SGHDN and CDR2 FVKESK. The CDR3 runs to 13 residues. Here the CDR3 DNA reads TGTGCCAGCAGCCAAGATCTTGGTTACGAGCAGTACTTC. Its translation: CASSQDLGYEQYF.

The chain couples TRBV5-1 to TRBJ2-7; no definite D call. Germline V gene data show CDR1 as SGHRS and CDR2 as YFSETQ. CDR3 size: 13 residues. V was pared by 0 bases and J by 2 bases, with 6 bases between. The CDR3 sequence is CASSLGKAYEQYF. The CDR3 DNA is TGCGCCAGCAGCTTGGGAAAAGCCTACGAGCAGTACTTC.

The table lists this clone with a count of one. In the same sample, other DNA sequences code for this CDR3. The CDR3 spells CASSLGLAGNEQFF. For the CDR3, the DNA is TGTGCCAGCAGCTTAGGACTAGCGGGTAATGAGCAGTTCTTC. The V and J genes are TRBV7-2 and TRBJ2-1; 10 bases match TRBD2. The CDR3 extends over 14 amino acids. The V and J ends lost 1 base and 7 bases, in that order; junction bases with no gene match: 1. Germline V gene data show CDR1 as SGHTA and CDR2 as FQGNSA.

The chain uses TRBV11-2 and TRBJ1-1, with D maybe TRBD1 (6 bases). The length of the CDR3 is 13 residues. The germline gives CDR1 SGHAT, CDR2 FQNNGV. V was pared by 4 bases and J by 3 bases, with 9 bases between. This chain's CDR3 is CASSSHRDTEAFF. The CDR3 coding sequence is TGTGCCAGCAGCTCTCACAGGGACACTGAAGCTTTCTTT.

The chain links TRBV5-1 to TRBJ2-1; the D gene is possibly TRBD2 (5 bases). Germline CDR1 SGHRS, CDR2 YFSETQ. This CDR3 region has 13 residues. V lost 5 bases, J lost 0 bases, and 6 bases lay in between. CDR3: CASRRDSYNEQFF. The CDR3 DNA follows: TGCGCCAGCAGGAGGGACTCCTACAATGAGCAGTTCTTC. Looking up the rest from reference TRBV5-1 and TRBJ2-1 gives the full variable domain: KAGVTQTPRYLIKTRGQQVTLSCSPISGHRSVSWYQQTPGQGLQFLFEYFSETQRNKGNFPGRFSGRQFSNSRSEMNVSTLELGDSALYLCASRRDSYNEQFFGPGTRLTVL.